One sample yielded the 4 T cell receptor beta chains listed below, sequenced in a study of monozygotic twins with cystic fibrosis. Sequencing used immunoSEQ multiplex PCR; TCRdb keeps in-frame clones, though not all of them. Of some 35,000 clones in the sample, 75% to 95% were seen once. What was sequenced was blood. These receptors were obtained from a boy aged 2 to 9 with cystic fibrosis.

This clone has only one observation. The rearrangement links TRBV19 to TRBJ2-2; D is ambiguous. Germline V gene lookup returns CDR1 LNHDA and CDR2 SQIVND (reference sequence). The CDR3 is 14 residues long. The ends were cut back, 7 bases at V and 1 base at J, with 10 bases in the middle. The CDR3 DNA reads as TGTGCCAGTAAATGGCGAAGGAACACCGGGGAGCTGTTTTTT. Its translation: CASKWRRNTGELFF.

V is TRBV7-8 and J is TRBJ1-1; perhaps TRBD1 as D (6 bases). V gave up 2 bases and J gave up 5 bases, with 15 bases separating them. The CDR3 covers 15 residues. CDR1 SGHVS and CDR2 FQNEAQ come from the germline V gene. As DNA, the CDR3 is TGTGCCAGCAGCTTATTCCAGGTGAGGGGGACTGAAGCTTTCTTT. It codes for CASSLFQVRGTEAFF.

The chain carries TRBV11-2 and TRBJ2-1; D remains unclear. This CDR3 has 15 amino acids. The germline gives CDR1 SGHAT, CDR2 FQNNGV. The V and J ends lost 0 bases and 0 bases respectively, with 6 bases between them. CDR3 bases: TGTGCCAGCAGCTTAGAGGAAGGCTCCTACAATGAGCAGTTCTTC. Translated: CASSLEEGSYNEQFF.

V and J are TRBV4-3 and TRBJ1-2; 9 positions agree with TRBD1. The CDR3 has 16 amino acids. CDR1 is LGHNA, CDR2 YSLEER, per germline. The junction had 8 bases not matched to a gene; V was cut back by 1 base and J by 5 bases. The CDR3 DNA reads TGCGCCAGCAGCCAAGCGACGGACAGGGGAGTTTATGGCTACACCTTC. Encoded protein: CASSQATDRGVYGYTF.